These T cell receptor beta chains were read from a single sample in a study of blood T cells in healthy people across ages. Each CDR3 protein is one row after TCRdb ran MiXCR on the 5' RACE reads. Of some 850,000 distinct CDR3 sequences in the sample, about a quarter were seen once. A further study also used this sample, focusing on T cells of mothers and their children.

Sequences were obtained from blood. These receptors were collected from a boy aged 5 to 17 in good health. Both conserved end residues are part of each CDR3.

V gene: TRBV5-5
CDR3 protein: CASSRGWGEAGYEQYF

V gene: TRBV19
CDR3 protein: CASILDRGDTEAFF

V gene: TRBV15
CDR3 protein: CATSTDRSSGNTIYF

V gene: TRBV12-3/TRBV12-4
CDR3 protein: CASTNLWGQAFF

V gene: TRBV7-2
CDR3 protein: CASSLKGAKNIQYF

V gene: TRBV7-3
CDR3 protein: CASSLFGTGGPDTQYF

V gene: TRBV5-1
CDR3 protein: CASSLRPTGMSTTRGYTF

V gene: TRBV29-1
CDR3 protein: CSVGWDETEAFF

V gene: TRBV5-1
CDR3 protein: CASSTGQTSYGYTF

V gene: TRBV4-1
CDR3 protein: CASSPEPGTLFGYTF

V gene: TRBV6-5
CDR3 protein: CASRGLAGQSYEQYF

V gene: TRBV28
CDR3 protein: CASSLVAAINTDTQYF

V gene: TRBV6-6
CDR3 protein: CASSLITSLLAKNIQYF

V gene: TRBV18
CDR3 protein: CASSPRHGHEQYF

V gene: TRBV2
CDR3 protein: CASREDAYGYTF

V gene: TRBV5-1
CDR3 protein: CASSSATRPGLAGREQFF

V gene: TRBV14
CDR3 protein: CASSQRQGAFTTNEKLFF

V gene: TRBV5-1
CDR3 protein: CASSSGQSGYTF

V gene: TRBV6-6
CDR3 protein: CASRSAGASYEQYF

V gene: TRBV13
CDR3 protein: CASSLGQSKRRAQYF

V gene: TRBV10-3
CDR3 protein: CAIRPGQGNSYEQYF

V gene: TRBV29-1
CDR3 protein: CSVDRAGETQYF

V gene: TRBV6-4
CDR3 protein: CARVGETQYF

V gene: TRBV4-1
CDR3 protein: CASSQDRGGETQYF

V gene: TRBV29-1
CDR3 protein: CSVEKGQNTEAFF

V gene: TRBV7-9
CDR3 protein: CASRPRERSYEQYF

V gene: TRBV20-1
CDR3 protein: CSASVGQGEAFF

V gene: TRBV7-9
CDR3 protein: CASSLVGPYGYTF

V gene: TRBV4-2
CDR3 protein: CASSQDGEASYNEQFF

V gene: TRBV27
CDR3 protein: CASTRTSGTDTQYF

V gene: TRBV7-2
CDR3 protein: CASSLARANYEQYF

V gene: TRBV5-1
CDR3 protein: CASSPAPGQGTYEQYF

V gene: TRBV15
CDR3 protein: CATSAQERGLAKNIQYF

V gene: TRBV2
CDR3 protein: CASSERSSGQETQYF

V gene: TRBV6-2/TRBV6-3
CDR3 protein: CASSRRLAGVYNEQFF

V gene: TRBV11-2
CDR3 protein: CASSYLTGSSYEQYF

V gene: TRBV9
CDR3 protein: CASSSTGTFLNEQFF

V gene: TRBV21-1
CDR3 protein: CASSKARQGRNYGYTF

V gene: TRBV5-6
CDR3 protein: CASSPGQGLQHF

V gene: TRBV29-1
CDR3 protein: CSVDGDSSYEQYF

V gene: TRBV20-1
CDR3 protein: CSAGVSYNEQFF

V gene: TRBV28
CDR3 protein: CASSLVRGGNEQYF

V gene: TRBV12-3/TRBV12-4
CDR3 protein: CAVQRGSYNEQFF

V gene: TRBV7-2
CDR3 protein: CASSIDRDRDIQYF